This T cell receptor beta chain was captured in a study of metastatic and nonmetastatic thyroid tumors. Study at large: Thyroid patients, malignant and benign, had repertoires compared across blood and tumor or nodule tissue. Study results and limitations: For both blood and tumor, malignant thyroid tumors reportedly showed significantly higher TCR beta diversity than benign nodules did.

Under the authors' procedure: CDR3 was compared across clinicopathological groups, and the resulting differences were used to build a distant-metastasis classifier for papillary thyroid cancer. TCRdb redid the clone calls on the PCR reads using MiXCR. TCRdb, not the authors, supplied the V and J calls. The sample has some 13,000 clones, more than 20% seen once. All patients were treatment-naive before thyroid surgery. V gave up 5 bases and J gave up 6 bases; unmatched junction bases: 5. This CDR3 has 13 residues. CDR1 SNHLY and CDR2 FYNNEI come from the germline V gene. This clone appeared a few times. The antigen remains undetermined.

The receptor comes from a female donor with papillary thyroid cancer or a benign thyroid nodule (not recorded which). Some clones in this sample may be carry-over from other donors' samples. Specimen: adjacent normal tissue. The chain uses TRBV2 and TRBJ1-2, with 8 bases that match TRBD1. The CDR3, as DNA: TGTGCCAGCAGTAAGACAGGGGAGGATGGCTACACCTTC. Translation: CASSKTGEDGYTF.